This TCR beta chain was sequenced for a study of a mutant IDH1 vaccine in newly diagnosed glioma. Study-level information: Patients received eight vaccinations in weeks 1, 3, 5, 7, 11, 15, 19, 23.

Notes on this clone: Its antigen remains unknown.

Study-level results: Alterations occurring in top peripheral T cell clonotypes seemed unrelated to pseudoprogression. There were vaccine-induced immune responses in around 93% of the patients.

As to time point: week 5, during vaccination. Topical imiquimod was applied with each vaccine dose, which held 300 ug of mutant IDH1 20-mer peptide. The data were produced by immunoSEQ multiplex PCR, yet TCRdb's version contains in-frame clones alone and is incomplete. Of 75,000 to 85,000 clones listed, roughly nine tenths are singletons. The receptor comes from a woman aged 50 to 60 with glioma. Sequencing used PBMCs, obtained from a glioma patient whose treatment included an IDH1 peptide vaccine.

The CDR3 region is CASKLPGREWPQHF. In nucleotides, the CDR3 is TGTGCCAGCAAACTCCCAGGGAGGGAGTGGCCCCAGCATTTT. The chain joins TRBV28 to TRBJ1-5, with a tentative D call TRBD1 (5 bases). The CDR3 length is 14 residues. V was pared by 7 bases and J by 9 bases, with 19 bases between. Germline CDR1 reads MDHEN; CDR2 reads SYDVKM.